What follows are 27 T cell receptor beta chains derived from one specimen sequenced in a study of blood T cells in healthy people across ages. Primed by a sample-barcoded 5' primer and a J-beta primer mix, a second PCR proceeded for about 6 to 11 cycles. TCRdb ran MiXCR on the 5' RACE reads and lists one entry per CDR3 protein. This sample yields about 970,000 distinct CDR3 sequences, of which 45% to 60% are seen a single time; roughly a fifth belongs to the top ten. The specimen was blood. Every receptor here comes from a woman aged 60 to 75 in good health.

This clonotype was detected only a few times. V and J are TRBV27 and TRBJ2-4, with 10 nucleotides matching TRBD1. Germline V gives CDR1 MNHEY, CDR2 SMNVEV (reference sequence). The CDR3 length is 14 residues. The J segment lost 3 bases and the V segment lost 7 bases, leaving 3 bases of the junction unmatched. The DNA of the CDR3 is TGTGCCAGCAAGGGACAGGGGAACAAAAACATTCAGTACTTC. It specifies CASKGQGNKNIQYF.

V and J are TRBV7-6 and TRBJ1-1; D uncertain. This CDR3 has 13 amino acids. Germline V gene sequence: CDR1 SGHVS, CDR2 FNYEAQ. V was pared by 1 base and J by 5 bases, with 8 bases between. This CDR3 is CASSLDGRTEAFF. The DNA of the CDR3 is TGTGCCAGCAGCTTAGATGGCAGAACTGAAGCTTTCTTT.

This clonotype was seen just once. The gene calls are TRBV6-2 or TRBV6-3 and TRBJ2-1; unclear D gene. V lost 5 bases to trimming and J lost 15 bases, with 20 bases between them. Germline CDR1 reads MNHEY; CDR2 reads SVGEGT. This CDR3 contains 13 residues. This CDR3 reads CASSHPRAADVFF. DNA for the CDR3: TGTGCCAGCAGTCATCCCCGGGCCGCCGACGTGTTCTTC.

The CDR3: CASSLYVVSLQETQYF. The CDR3 DNA is TGTGCCAGCAGCTTATACGTCGTCAGTCTACAAGAGACCCAGTACTTC. The chain recombines TRBV7-2 with TRBJ2-5; no reliable D call. V was trimmed by 2 bases and J by 2 bases, leaving 15 bases between them. Germline CDR1 is SGHTA and CDR2 is FQGNSA. The length of the CDR3 is 16 residues.

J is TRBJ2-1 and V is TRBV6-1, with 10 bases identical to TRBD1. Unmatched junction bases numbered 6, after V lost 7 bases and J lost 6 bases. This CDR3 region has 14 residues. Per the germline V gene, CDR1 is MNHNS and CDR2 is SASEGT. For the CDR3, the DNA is TGTGCCAGCACCGGGACAGGGGTAGTCAATGAGCAGTTCTTC. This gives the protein CASTGTGVVNEQFF.

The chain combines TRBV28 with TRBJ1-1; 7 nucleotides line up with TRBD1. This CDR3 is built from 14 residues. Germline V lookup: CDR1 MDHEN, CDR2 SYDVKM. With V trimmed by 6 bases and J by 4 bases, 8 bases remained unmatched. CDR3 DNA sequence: TGTGCCAGCAGGCCGACAGGGCGGGGCACTGAAGCTTTCTTT. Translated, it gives CASRPTGRGTEAFF.

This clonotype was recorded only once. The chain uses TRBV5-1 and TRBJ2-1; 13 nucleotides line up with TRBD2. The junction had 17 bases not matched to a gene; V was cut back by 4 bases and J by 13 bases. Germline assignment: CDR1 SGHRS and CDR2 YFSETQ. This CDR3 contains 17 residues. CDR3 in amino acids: CASSHTDTGTSGKEQFF. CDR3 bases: TGCGCCAGCAGCCATACCGACACTGGGACTAGCGGGAAGGAACAGTTCTTC. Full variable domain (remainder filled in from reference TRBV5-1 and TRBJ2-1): KAGVTQTPRYLIKTRGQQVTLSCSPISGHRSVSWYQQTPGQGLQFLFEYFSETQRNKGNFPGRFSGRQFSNSRSEMNVSTLELGDSALYLCASSHTDTGTSGKEQFFGPGTRLTVL.

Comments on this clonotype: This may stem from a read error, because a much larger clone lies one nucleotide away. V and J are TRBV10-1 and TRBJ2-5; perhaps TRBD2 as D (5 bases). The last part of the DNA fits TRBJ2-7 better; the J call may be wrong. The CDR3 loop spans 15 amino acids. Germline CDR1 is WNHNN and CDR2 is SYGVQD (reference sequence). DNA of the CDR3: TGCGCCAGCAGTGGGAGCGGCTTAGGAGGCTACGAGCAGTACTTC. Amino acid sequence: CASSGSGLGGYEQYF.

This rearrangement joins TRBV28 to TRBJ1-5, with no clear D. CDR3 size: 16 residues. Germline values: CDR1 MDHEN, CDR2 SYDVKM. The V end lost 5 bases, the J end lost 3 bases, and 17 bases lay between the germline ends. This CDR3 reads CASSPFIGVTNQPQHF. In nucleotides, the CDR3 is TGTGCCAGCAGTCCCTTTATAGGAGTGACCAATCAGCCCCAGCATTTT.

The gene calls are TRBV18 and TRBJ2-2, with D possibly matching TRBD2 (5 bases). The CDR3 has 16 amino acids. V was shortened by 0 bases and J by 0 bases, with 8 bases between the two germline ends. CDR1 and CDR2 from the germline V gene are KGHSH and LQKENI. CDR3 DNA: TGTGCCAGCTCACCACCGACGACTACGAACACCGGGGAGCTGTTTTTT. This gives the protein CASSPPTTTNTGELFF.

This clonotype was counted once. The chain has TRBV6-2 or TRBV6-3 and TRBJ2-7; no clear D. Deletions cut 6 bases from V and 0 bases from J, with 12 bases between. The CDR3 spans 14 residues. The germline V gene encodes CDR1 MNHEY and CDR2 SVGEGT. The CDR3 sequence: CASRPRLFSYEQYF. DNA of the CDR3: TGTGCCAGCAGGCCCCGTCTATTCTCCTACGAGCAGTACTTC.

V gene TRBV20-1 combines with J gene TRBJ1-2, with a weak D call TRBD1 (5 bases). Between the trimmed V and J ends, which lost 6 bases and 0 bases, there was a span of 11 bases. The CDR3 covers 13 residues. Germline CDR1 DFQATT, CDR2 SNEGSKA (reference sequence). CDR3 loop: CSARGGTNYGYTF. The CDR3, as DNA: TGCAGTGCCCGCGGGGGGACTAACTATGGCTACACCTTC.

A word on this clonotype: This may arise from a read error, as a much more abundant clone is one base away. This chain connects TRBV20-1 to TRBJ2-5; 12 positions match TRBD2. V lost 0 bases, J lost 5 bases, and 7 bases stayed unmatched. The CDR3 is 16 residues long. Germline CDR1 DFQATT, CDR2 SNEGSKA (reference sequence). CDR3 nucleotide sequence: TGCAGTGCTAGAGATGGAACTAGCGGGAGGTGTGAGACCCAGTACTTC. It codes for CSARDGTSGRCETQYF.

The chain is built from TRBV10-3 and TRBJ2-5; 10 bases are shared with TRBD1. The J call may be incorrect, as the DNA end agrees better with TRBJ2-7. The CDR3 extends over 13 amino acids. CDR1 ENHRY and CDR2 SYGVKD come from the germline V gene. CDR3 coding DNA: TGTGCCATCAGTTTGGGACAGGGGTACGAGCAGTACTTC. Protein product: CAISLGQGYEQYF.

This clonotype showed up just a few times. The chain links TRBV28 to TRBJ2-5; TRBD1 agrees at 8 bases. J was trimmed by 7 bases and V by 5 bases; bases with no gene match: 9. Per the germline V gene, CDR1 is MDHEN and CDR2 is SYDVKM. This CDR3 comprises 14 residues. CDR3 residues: CASSQDRAYGTQYF. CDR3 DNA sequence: TGTGCCAGCAGTCAGGACAGGGCCTACGGGACCCAGTACTTC.

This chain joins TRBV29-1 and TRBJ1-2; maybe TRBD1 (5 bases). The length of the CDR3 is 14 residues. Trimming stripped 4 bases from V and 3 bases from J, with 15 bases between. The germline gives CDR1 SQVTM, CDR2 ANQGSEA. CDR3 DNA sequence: TGCAGCGTTGCTCCAGGGAGAATATACTATGGCTACACCTTC. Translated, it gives CSVAPGRIYYGYTF.

This chain's CDR3 is CASTEGLESSEQYF. In nucleotides, the CDR3 is TGTGCCAGCACCGAAGGACTAGAGAGTTCCGAGCAGTACTTC. This chain connects TRBV2 to TRBJ2-7, with 7 bases lining up with TRBD2. The CDR3 spans 14 residues. J gave up 6 bases and V 7 bases, and 12 bases lay outside the gene matches. Looked up from germline, CDR1 is SNHLY and CDR2 is FYNNEI.

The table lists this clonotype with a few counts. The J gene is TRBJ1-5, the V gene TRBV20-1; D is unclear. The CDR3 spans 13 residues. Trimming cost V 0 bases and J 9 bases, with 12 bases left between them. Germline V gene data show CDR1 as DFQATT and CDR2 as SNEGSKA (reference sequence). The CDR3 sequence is CSARDFITRPQHF. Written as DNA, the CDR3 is TGCAGTGCTAGAGATTTCATTACGCGGCCCCAGCATTTT.

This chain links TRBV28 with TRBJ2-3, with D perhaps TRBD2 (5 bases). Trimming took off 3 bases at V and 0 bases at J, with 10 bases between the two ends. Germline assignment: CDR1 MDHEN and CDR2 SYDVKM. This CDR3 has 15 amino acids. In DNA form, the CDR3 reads TGTGCCAGCAGTTTTTTTACGGGAAGCACAGATACGCAGTATTTT. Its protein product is CASSFFTGSTDTQYF.

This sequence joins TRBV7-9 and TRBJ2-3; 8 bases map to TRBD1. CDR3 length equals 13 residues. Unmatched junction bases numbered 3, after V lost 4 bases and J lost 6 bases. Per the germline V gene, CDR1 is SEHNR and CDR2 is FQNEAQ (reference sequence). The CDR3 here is CASSSRQGDTQYF. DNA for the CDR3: TGTGCCAGCAGCTCGAGACAGGGGGATACGCAGTATTTT.

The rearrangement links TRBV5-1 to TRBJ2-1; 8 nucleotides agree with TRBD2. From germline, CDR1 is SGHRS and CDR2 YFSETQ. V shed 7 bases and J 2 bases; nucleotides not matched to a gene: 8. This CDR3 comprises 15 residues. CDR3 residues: CASREGFGAYNEQFF. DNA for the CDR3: TGCGCCAGCCGGGAGGGTTTCGGGGCCTACAATGAGCAGTTCTTC.

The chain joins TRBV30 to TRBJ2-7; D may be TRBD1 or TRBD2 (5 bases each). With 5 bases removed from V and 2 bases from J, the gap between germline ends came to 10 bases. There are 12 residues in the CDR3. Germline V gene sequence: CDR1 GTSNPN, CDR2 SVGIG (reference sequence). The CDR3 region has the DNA TGTGCCTGGGGGGACCTAACCTACGAGCAGTACTTC. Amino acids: CAWGDLTYEQYF.

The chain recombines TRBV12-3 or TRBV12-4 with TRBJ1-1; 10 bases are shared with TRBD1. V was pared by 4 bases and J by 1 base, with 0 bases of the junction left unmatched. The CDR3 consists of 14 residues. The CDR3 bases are TGTGCCAGCAGTTGGACAGGGGGGAACACTGAAGCTTTCTTT. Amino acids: CASSWTGGNTEAFF.

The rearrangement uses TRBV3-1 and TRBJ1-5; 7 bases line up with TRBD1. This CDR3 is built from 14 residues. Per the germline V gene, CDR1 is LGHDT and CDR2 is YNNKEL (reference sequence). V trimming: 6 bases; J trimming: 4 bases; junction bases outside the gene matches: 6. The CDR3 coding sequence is TGTGCCAGCAGAGCAGGGGGGATAAATCAGCCCCAGCATTTT. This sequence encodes CASRAGGINQPQHF.

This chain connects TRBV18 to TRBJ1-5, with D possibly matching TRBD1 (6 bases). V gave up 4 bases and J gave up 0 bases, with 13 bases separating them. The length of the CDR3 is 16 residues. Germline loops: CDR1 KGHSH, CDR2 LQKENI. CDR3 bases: TGTGCCAGCTCACGGACAGAAGGCTATAGCAATCAGCCCCAGCATTTT. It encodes CASSRTEGYSNQPQHF.

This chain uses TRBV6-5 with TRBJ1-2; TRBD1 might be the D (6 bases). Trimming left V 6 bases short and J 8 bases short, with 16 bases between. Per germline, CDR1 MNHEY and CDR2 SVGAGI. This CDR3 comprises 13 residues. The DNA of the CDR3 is TGTGCCAGCAGACCGACAGGTGCCAGGGGCTACACCTTC. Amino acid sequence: CASRPTGARGYTF.

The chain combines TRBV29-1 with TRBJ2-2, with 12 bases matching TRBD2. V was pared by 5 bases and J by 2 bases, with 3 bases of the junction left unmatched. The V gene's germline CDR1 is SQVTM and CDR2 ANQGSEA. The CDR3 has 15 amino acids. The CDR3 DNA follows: TGCAGCGTTCGGACTAGCGGGATAAACACCGGGGAGCTGTTTTTT. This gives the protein CSVRTSGINTGELFF.